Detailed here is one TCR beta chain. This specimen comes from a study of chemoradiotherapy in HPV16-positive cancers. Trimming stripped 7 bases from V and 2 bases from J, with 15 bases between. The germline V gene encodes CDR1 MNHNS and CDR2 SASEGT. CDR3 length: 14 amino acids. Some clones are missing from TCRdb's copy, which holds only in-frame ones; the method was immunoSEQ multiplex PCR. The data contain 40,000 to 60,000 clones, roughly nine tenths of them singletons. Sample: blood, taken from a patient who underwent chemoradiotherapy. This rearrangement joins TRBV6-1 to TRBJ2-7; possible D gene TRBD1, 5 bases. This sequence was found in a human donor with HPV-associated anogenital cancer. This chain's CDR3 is CASIAGFGTYEQYF. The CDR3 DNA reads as TGTGCCAGCATAGCAGGGTTTGGGACCTACGAGCAGTACTTC.